The source of this T cell receptor (beta chain) is a study of CD8+ T cells in alopecia areata. Overall study: Treated patients were given 5 to 10 mg oral tofacitinib twice daily. Affected scalp percentage determined the severity score of treated patients.

Following RNA extraction, reverse transcription yielded cDNA that acted as the sequencing template. Profiling relied on immunoSEQ multiplex PCR, and the TCRdb table lists in-frame clones only, not all of them. This repertoire shows under 200,000 clones, approximately 62% found once; its top ten account for 13% to 15%. This clone was counted a few times. The antigen is unknown. Study observations and caveats: Since there was just one nonresponder, nobody can yet say how baseline CD8+ expansion ties to response.

Noted treatment: oral pan-JAK inhibitor, 5-10 mg twice daily. As part of sample collection, lesional scalp punch biopsies and peripheral blood were taken from alopecia areata patients. The source is a human donor with alopecia areata. Sequenced material: CD4+ T cells sorted from blood, taken at week 24, from a patient treated with tofacitinib.

CDR3 DNA: TGTGCCGGACTGACCAGGGGAGGCACCGGGGAGCTGTTTTTT. This encodes CAGLTRGGTGELFF. The chain has TRBV30 and TRBJ2-2, with D possibly called TRBD1 or TRBD2 (6 bases each). Per the germline V gene, CDR1 is GTSNPN and CDR2 is SVGIG (reference sequence). Trimming stripped 8 bases from V and 4 bases from J, with 17 bases between. This CDR3 is built from 14 residues.